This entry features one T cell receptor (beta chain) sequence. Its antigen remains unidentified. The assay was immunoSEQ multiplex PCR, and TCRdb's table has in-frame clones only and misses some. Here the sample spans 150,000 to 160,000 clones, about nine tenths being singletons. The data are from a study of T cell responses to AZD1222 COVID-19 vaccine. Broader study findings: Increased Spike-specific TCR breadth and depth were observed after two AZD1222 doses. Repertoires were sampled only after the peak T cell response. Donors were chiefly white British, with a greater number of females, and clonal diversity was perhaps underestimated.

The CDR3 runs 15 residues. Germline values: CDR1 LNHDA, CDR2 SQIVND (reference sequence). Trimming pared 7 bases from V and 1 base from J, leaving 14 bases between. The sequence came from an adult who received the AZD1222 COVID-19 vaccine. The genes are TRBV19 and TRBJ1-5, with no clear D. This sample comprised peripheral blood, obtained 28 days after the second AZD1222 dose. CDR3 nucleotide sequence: TGTGCCAGTAACGCCGAGTCCTTCAGCAATCAGCCCCAGCATTTT. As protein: CASNAESFSNQPQHF.